This T cell receptor (beta chain) comes out of a study of T cell repertoires and HLA-DP antigens. Study-wide context: CD4+ T cells were cocultured with HeLa cells expressing HLA-DP. The donors, ranging 18-to-29 to 60-to-69 years, included a couple of males and one female.

The CDR3 loop spans 16 amino acids. Per the germline V gene, CDR1 is SQVTM and CDR2 is ANQGSEA. V dropped 0 bases and J dropped 3 bases, with 16 bases sitting between them. In regard to this clone: Its specificity is unknown.

Sequenced by immunoSEQ multiplex PCR; TCRdb stores in-frame clones only, minus some. The data show about 89,000 clones, around nine tenths seen once. Sequencing input: CD4+ T cells from PBMCs. The chain recombines TRBV29-1 with TRBJ2-3; D possibly corresponds to TRBD2 (6 bases). The receptor was derived from a man between 50 and 59 years old in good health and CMV-seronegative. In DNA, the CDR3 is TGCAGCGTTGAAGATTGGTCGGGAGATTTGACAGATACGCAGTATTTT. It is translated as CSVEDWSGDLTDTQYF.